These 6 T cell receptor beta chains share one sample of origin, sequenced in a study of T cell repertoires in cytomegalovirus infection. Each CDR3 protein gets one entry after TCRdb re-called the reads with MiXCR. Among about 740,000 distinct CDR3 sequences, roughly a third were seen once, and the ten largest hold 2.5% to 3%. Source material: PBMCs. These receptors all come from a human donor in good health (CMV status not recorded). Some clones in this sample may be carry-over from other donors' samples.

Details on this clonotype: A read error may explain this, as a much larger clone is one base away. CDR3 DNA sequence: TGTACCAGCAGTTTAGAGTGGGACAGGGGGTACAATGAGCAGTTCTTC. It translates to CTSSLEWDRGYNEQFF. The chain links TRBV28 to TRBJ2-1; 11 bases agree with TRBD1. Per the germline V gene, CDR1 is MDHEN and CDR2 is SYDVKM. CDR3 size: 16 residues.

In the case of this clonotype: A much larger clone differs by one base, so this may be a read error. The genes are TRBV5-1 and TRBJ2-1; weak D call: TRBD2 (5 bases). Germline CDR1 reads SGHRS; CDR2 reads YFSETQ. The CDR3 has 13 amino acids. The ends were cut back, 6 bases at V and 7 bases at J, with 14 bases in the middle. The CDR3 DNA reads TGCGCCAGCACCCCGGACGGCGGGAATGAGCAGTTCTTC. Translated: CASTPDGGNEQFF.

The rearrangement links TRBV2 to TRBJ1-1; 10 bases map to TRBD1. CDR1 SNHLY and CDR2 FYNNEI come from the germline V gene. The CDR3 runs to 15 residues. The J segment lost 1 base and the V segment lost 4 bases, leaving 3 bases of the junction unmatched. CDR3 nucleotides: TGTGCCAGCAGTGTTCGACAGGGGGCGAACACTGAAGCTTTCTTT. Translation: CASSVRQGANTEAFF.

In its sample, this clonotype was seen a few times. The chain combines TRBV12-3 or TRBV12-4 with TRBJ2-7, with TRBD1 identical over 10 bases. J gave up 5 bases and V 6 bases, and 10 bases lay outside the gene matches. The CDR3 extends over 15 amino acids. The CDR3 region has the DNA TGTGCCAGCAGGGGGGAGGGGACAGGGGATCACGAGCAGTACTTC. Translating it yields CASRGEGTGDHEQYF.

The V gene is TRBV28, the J gene TRBJ1-5; D not certain. CDR3 length: 14 amino acids. Between the trimmed V and J ends, which lost 4 bases and 3 bases, there was a span of 10 bases. Germline V CDR1 and CDR2: MDHEN, SYDVKM. This CDR3 is CASSSRRANQPQHF. CDR3 DNA: TGTGCCAGCAGTTCAAGACGGGCCAATCAGCCCCAGCATTTT. Supplemented by reference TRBV28 and TRBJ1-5, the full variable domain reads DVKVTQSSRYLVKRTGEKVFLECVQDMDHENMFWYRQDPGLGLRLIYFSYDVKMKEKGDIPEGYSVSREKKERFSLILESASTNQTSMYLCASSSRRANQPQHFGDGTRLSIL.

The genes are TRBV7-2 and TRBJ2-5; 7 bases fit TRBD2. Germline V lookup: CDR1 SGHTA, CDR2 FQGNSA. The ends lost 4 bases at V and 7 bases at J; junction bases unmatched: 9. This CDR3 is 14 amino acids long. The CDR3 sequence: CASSSGGPSPTQYF. The CDR3 bases are TGTGCCAGCAGCTCGGGGGGACCAAGTCCGACCCAGTACTTC.